The 15 T cell receptor beta chains listed next were all sequenced from one sample in a study of early T cells in non-severe SARS-CoV-2 infection. MiXCR was run by TCRdb on the 5' RACE reads, yielding one entry per CDR3 protein. Of 20,000 to 30,000 distinct CDR3 sequences detected, less than 5% appear once; the ten largest clones hold more than 5.5%. Specimen: whole blood. Receptors were obtained from an adult who was a healthcare worker with PCR-confirmed SARS-CoV-2 infection or an uninfected control (not recorded which).

This clonotype was recorded at least ten times. V usage is TRBV6-2 or TRBV6-3 and J usage is TRBJ2-7, with 9 bases fitting TRBD2. Germline V CDR1 and CDR2: MNHEY, SVGEGT. With 6 bases clipped from V and 4 bases from J, the junction kept 10 bases outside the gene matches. The CDR3 has 15 residues. CDR3 protein: CASSVRLAGRYEQYF. CDR3 coding DNA: TGTGCCAGCAGCGTACGGCTAGCGGGAAGGTACGAGCAGTACTTC.

This clonotype was detected many times. The chain employs TRBV10-2 and TRBJ1-5; 7 bases map to TRBD1. J was trimmed by 5 bases and V by 0 bases; bases with no gene match: 4. CDR1 and CDR2 from the germline V gene are WSHSY and SAAADI. This CDR3 has 15 residues. As DNA, the CDR3 is TGCGCCAGCAGTGAGTCAGGGGGCTACGATCAGCCCCAGCATTTT. This sequence encodes CASSESGGYDQPQHF.

The chain carries TRBV19 and TRBJ1-5; a possible D gene is TRBD1 (5 bases). The ends were cut back, 5 bases at V and 9 bases at J, with 20 bases in the middle. The CDR3 spans 15 residues. CDR1 is LNHDA, CDR2 SQIVND, per germline (reference sequence). The CDR3 region has the DNA TGTGCCAGTAGTCTGCGTGACCAGGGTACTATGCCCCAGCATTTT. Its protein is CASSLRDQGTMPQHF.

Many counts were recorded for this clonotype. V is TRBV12-3 or TRBV12-4 and J is TRBJ1-1, with D unclear. V lost 6 bases to trimming and J lost 5 bases, with 28 bases between them. The CDR3 runs to 18 residues. This CDR3 reads CASRFLGLGISRPTEAFF. The CDR3 bases are TGTGCCAGCAGGTTTTTAGGTCTTGGGATTAGCAGGCCGACTGAAGCTTTCTTT.

This clonotype ranks as medium-sized. V is TRBV13 and J is TRBJ1-2; D gene uncertain. V was pared by 3 bases and J by 4 bases, with 9 bases between. This CDR3 region has 13 residues. Germline V CDR1 and CDR2: PRHDT, FYEKMQ (reference sequence). CDR3 sequence: CASSFGSTYGYTF. The CDR3 DNA follows: TGTGCCAGCAGCTTCGGCAGTACCTATGGCTACACCTTC.

The rearrangement uses TRBV5-1 and TRBJ1-2; D not certain. Germline-derived CDR1 and CDR2 are SGHRS and YFSETQ. V shed 0 bases and J shed 4 bases, with 10 bases lying between them. The CDR3 spans 14 residues. The CDR3 protein is CASSLDPASYGYTF. The CDR3 nucleotides are TGCGCCAGCAGCTTGGATCCGGCGTCCTATGGCTACACCTTC.

This clonotype was recorded at least ten times. The gene calls are TRBV5-1 and TRBJ1-1; 8 bases agree with TRBD1. J lost 4 bases, V lost 4 bases, and 6 bases had no gene match. The CDR3 length is 14 residues. Germline CDR1 is SGHRS and CDR2 is YFSETQ. CDR3 DNA sequence: TGCGCCAGCAGCCAGGACAGGGCGGGCACTGAAGCTTTCTTT. Translation: CASSQDRAGTEAFF. Full variable domain (outside the CDR3, taken from reference TRBV5-1 and TRBJ1-1): KAGVTQTPRYLIKTRGQQVTLSCSPISGHRSVSWYQQTPGQGLQFLFEYFSETQRNKGNFPGRFSGRQFSNSRSEMNVSTLELGDSALYLCASSQDRAGTEAFFGQGTRLTVV.

This clonotype was observed many times. This sequence joins TRBV29-1 and TRBJ2-7; the match to TRBD1 covers 8 bases. This CDR3 region has 14 residues. The germline V gene has CDR1 SQVTM and CDR2 ANQGSEA. The trim removed 6 bases at V and 7 bases at J, leaving 14 bases unmatched. Here the CDR3 reads CSVAAQRDRQEQYF. The CDR3 DNA is TGCAGCGTGGCAGCCCAAAGGGACAGGCAGGAGCAGTACTTC.

In this sample, this clonotype turned up many times. V gene TRBV5-4 combines with J gene TRBJ2-5; the match to TRBD2 covers 8 bases. CDR1 and CDR2 from the germline V gene are SGHNT and YYREEE (reference sequence). CDR3 length equals 15 residues. Unmatched junction bases numbered 10, after V lost 4 bases and J lost 5 bases. The CDR3 DNA follows: TGTGCCAGCAGCGACGGGAGGGCTCGGTGGGAGACCCAGTACTTC. Translated: CASSDGRARWETQYF.

The CDR3 coding sequence is TGTGCCAGCAGCTTTGGACAGGGCACTGAAGCTTTCTTT. Encoded protein: CASSFGQGTEAFF. The chain combines TRBV7-9 with TRBJ1-1; TRBD1 matches at 8 bases. With 3 bases clipped from V and 4 bases from J, the junction kept 1 base outside the gene matches. This CDR3 has 13 residues. Germline assignment: CDR1 SEHNR and CDR2 FQNEAQ (reference sequence).

This clonotype has a count of ten or more. J is TRBJ1-5 and V is TRBV7-2; TRBD1 matches at 7 bases. Germline assignment: CDR1 SGHTA and CDR2 FQGNSA. J was trimmed by 5 bases and V by 0 bases; bases with no gene match: 4. The CDR3 extends over 15 amino acids. The CDR3 DNA follows: TGTGCCAGCAGCTTAGCTGACAGGGCCTATCAGCCCCAGCATTTT. Its translation: CASSLADRAYQPQHF.

This clonotype was picked up a small number of times. CDR3 amino acids: CASSGQPNEKLFF. Here the CDR3 DNA reads TGTGCCAGCAGTGGACAGCCGAATGAAAAACTGTTTTTT. This chain links TRBV5-4 with TRBJ1-4; D perhaps matches TRBD1 (6 bases). Germline CDR1 is SGHNT and CDR2 is YYREEE (reference sequence). Trimming took off 5 bases at V and 5 bases at J, with 10 bases between the two ends. This CDR3 contains 13 residues.

In this sample, this clonotype turned up many times. The chain combines TRBV6-4 with TRBJ2-3; 8 bases are shared with TRBD2. The CDR3 is 15 amino acids. CDR1 and CDR2 (germline): MRHNA, SNTAGT. The V gene end was trimmed by 6 bases and the J gene end by 7 bases; junction bases not matched to a gene: 12. As DNA, the CDR3 is TGTGCCAGCAGCAACCAAGCGGGAGAGGTGTATACGCAGTATTTT. Amino acid sequence: CASSNQAGEVYTQYF.

This clonotype was detected ten times or more. The chain links TRBV7-2 to TRBJ2-5; 13 bases line up with TRBD2. CDR3 length: 19 residues. Germline loops: CDR1 SGHTA, CDR2 FQGNSA. The V gene end was trimmed by 0 bases and the J gene end by 7 bases; junction bases not matched to a gene: 14. CDR3 sequence (DNA): TGTGCCAGCAGCTTAGCCCCTGCCGCACTAGCGGGAGGGCGTGGGACCCAGTACTTC. Protein: CASSLAPAALAGGRGTQYF.

This clonotype was recorded at least ten times. This chain links TRBV12-3 or TRBV12-4 with TRBJ1-5, with D tentatively TRBD1 (6 bases). The V gene lost 1 base and the J gene lost 6 bases, with 13 bases spanning the gap. The CDR3 contains 15 residues. The DNA for the CDR3 is TGTGCCAGCAGTTTAGAGGGGGGTAAGGGTCAGCCCCAGCATTTT. Translated: CASSLEGGKGQPQHF.